This entry concerns a single TCR beta chain. As yet, its antigen is unknown. The sample originates from a study of long-term antiretroviral therapy in people with HIV. The CDR3 contains 14 residues. J was trimmed by 4 bases and V by 6 bases; bases with no gene match: 8. Germline V gene data show CDR1 as MNHEY and CDR2 as SVGAGI. Findings of the study overall: Repertoire dominance by clones expanded before ART was seen at all time points.

The assay used was immunoSEQ (version v3.0), run at survey level. This table comes from immunoSEQ multiplex PCR, and its TCRdb copy is limited to in-frame clones, with some not included. The sample lists more than 20,000 clones, roughly 84% occurring once. This rearrangement joins TRBV6-5 to TRBJ1-2; 7 bases fit TRBD1. The clonotype comes from a man in his 60s with HIV. The sequences come from unsorted PBMCs, collected 1.3 years after starting antiretroviral therapy. The CDR3 nucleotides read TGTGCCAGCAGGGACGACGGGACAGTCTATGGCTACACCTTC. Amino acid sequence: CASRDDGTVYGYTF.